This T cell receptor beta chain was found in a study of T cells in Graves' hyperthyroidism and ophthalmopathy. Study overall: Blood was drawn when the patient was first diagnosed and still untreated.

Study results and caveats: Model predictions of ophthalmopathy came a median around 6.5 months before onset.

Patients having uncontrolled infection, another autoimmune disease, pregnancy or lactation were not included. Cells are PBMCs isolated from about 10 ml of fresh blood. The V end was cut by 5 bases, the J end by 0 bases, with 10 bases between. The CDR3 spans 14 residues. Regions amplified from RNA transcripts were the TCR beta CDR3 regions. A first-round RT-PCR of the TCR CDR3 used the HTBI primer set. One entry per CDR3 protein results from TCRdb running MiXCR on the multiplex PCR reads. The sample contains approximately 360,000 distinct CDR3 sequences, 20% to 30% of which appear only once. This clonotype has only a few counts. Its cognate antigen is unknown.

The clonotype originates from a middle-aged man with Graves' hyperthyroidism. This chain uses TRBV12-3 or TRBV12-4 with TRBJ2-5; D call uncertain. Sequenced material: blood. The CDR3 sequence: CASSPNQYQETQYF. CDR3 nucleotides: TGTGCCAGCAGTCCGAACCAGTACCAAGAGACCCAGTACTTC.